The text below deals with one TCR beta chain. Antigen: not known. The assay was immunoSEQ multiplex PCR, and TCRdb's table has in-frame clones only and misses some. The sample shows millions of clones, roughly 96% of them seen only once. These data are taken from a study of shared clonotypes between healthy human individuals. Across the whole study: Donors had three CD4 naive, three CD4 memory, two CD8 naive and one CD8 memory plate apiece.

Broader study findings: Naive CD4 clonotypes were shared across a few donors at around 5%.

CDR1 is SNHLY and CDR2 is FYNNEI in the germline V gene. The CDR3 is made up of 15 amino acids. V lost 6 bases, J lost 0 bases, and 5 bases stayed unmatched. The V call is TRBV2, the J call TRBJ2-7, with 10 bases identical to TRBD1. The receptor was derived from a man younger than 30 in good health. Sample: naive CD4+ T cells sorted from blood. Subset given: CD45RA+ positively selected. CDR3 in amino acids: CASSWDRGSSYEQYF. In nucleotides, the CDR3 is TGTGCCAGCAGCTGGGACAGGGGTAGCTCCTACGAGCAGTACTTC.